These T cell receptor beta chains were read from a single sample in a study of blood T cells in healthy people across ages. Each CDR3 protein is one row after TCRdb ran MiXCR on the 5' RACE reads. The profile covers some 890,000 distinct CDR3 sequences, with approximately 32% appearing a single time and about 10% taken by the ten largest. These data were likewise used in another study, on T cells of mothers and their children.

Material: blood. All receptors come from a woman between 35 and 50 years old in good health. CDR3s include the opening cysteine and the closing phenylalanine or tryptophan. Each record gives: V gene, J gene, D gene, clone size, CDR3 protein, CDR3 DNA. D genes are given only for firm matches. Rows give clone size only sometimes, using once, few, many, or a class for an expanded clone.

v_call: TRBV28; j_call: TRBJ2-7; d_call: NA; clone_size: many; cdr3_aa: CASSLRSLVYEQYF; cdr3_nt: TGTGCCAGCAGTTTACGGTCGTTAGTCTACGAGCAGTACTTC
v_call: TRBV12-3/TRBV12-4; j_call: TRBJ2-1; d_call: TRBD1; clone_size: NA; cdr3_aa: CASNSGQGVREQFF; cdr3_nt: TGTGCCAGCAATTCCGGACAGGGGGTAAGAGAGCAGTTCTTC
v_call: TRBV7-7; j_call: TRBJ2-5; d_call: NA; clone_size: few; cdr3_aa: CASSLAGLGIKETQYF; cdr3_nt: TGTGCTAGCAGCTTAGCTGGACTGGGAATTAAAGAGACCCAGTACTTC
v_call: TRBV4-3; j_call: TRBJ2-7; d_call: TRBD2; clone_size: many; cdr3_aa: CASSQDPGGTYEQYF; cdr3_nt: TGCGCCAGCAGCCAAGATCCGGGGGGAACCTACGAGCAGTACTTC
v_call: TRBV7-2; j_call: TRBJ2-7; d_call: TRBD2; clone_size: NA; cdr3_aa: CASSQRGGRLSEQYF; cdr3_nt: TGTGCCAGCAGCCAGCGGGGGGGCCGGTTAAGCGAGCAGTACTTC
v_call: TRBV12-3/TRBV12-4; j_call: TRBJ2-5; d_call: NA; clone_size: NA; cdr3_aa: CASSFGSGVRNEQYF; cdr3_nt: TGTGCCAGCAGTTTTGGTTCAGGGGTTCGCAATGAGCAGTACTTC
v_call: TRBV5-5; j_call: TRBJ2-1; d_call: TRBD2; clone_size: NA; cdr3_aa: CASSWWTSGGYNEQFF; cdr3_nt: TGTGCCAGCAGCTGGTGGACTAGCGGGGGGTACAATGAGCAGTTCTTC
v_call: TRBV27; j_call: TRBJ1-2; d_call: NA; clone_size: NA; cdr3_aa: CASSPRGRQINGYTF; cdr3_nt: TGTGCCAGCAGCCCAAGGGGACGGCAAATAAATGGCTACACCTTC
v_call: TRBV12-3/TRBV12-4; j_call: TRBJ1-5; d_call: TRBD1; clone_size: NA; cdr3_aa: CASSLGDSDQPQHF; cdr3_nt: TGTGCCAGCAGTTTAGGGGACAGTGATCAGCCCCAGCATTTT
v_call: TRBV7-3; j_call: TRBJ1-1; d_call: NA; clone_size: NA; cdr3_aa: CASSSSIETEAFF; cdr3_nt: TGTGCCAGCAGCTCCTCGATTGAAACTGAAGCTTTCTTT
v_call: TRBV27; j_call: TRBJ1-1; d_call: TRBD1; clone_size: few; cdr3_aa: CASSAGGLAEAFF; cdr3_nt: TGTGCCAGCAGTGCAGGGGGCTTGGCTGAAGCTTTCTTT
v_call: TRBV7-2; j_call: TRBJ1-2; d_call: NA; clone_size: many; cdr3_aa: CASSLGGYTF; cdr3_nt: TGTGCCAGCAGCTTAGGGGGCTACACCTTC
v_call: TRBV5-1; j_call: TRBJ1-4; d_call: NA; clone_size: few; cdr3_aa: CASSQRTANEKLFF; cdr3_nt: TGCGCCAGCAGCCAACGGACGGCTAATGAAAAACTGTTTTTT
v_call: TRBV10-3; j_call: TRBJ2-4; d_call: NA; clone_size: NA; cdr3_aa: CAISETEDLAKNIQYF; cdr3_nt: TGTGCCATCAGTGAGACAGAGGATCTAGCCAAAAACATTCAGTACTTC
v_call: TRBV27; j_call: TRBJ1-1; d_call: NA; clone_size: many; cdr3_aa: CASSSGGIAAFF; cdr3_nt: TGTGCCAGCAGTTCTGGGGGGATCGCAGCTTTCTTT
v_call: TRBV20-1; j_call: TRBJ1-5; d_call: NA; clone_size: NA; cdr3_aa: CSAHWGQEFNQPQHF; cdr3_nt: TGCAGTGCCCACTGGGGGCAGGAGTTTAATCAGCCCCAGCATTTT
v_call: TRBV6-5; j_call: TRBJ2-3; d_call: NA; clone_size: NA; cdr3_aa: CASSSLGDTDTQYF; cdr3_nt: TGTGCCAGCAGTTCCTTAGGCGACACAGATACGCAGTATTTT
v_call: TRBV20-1; j_call: TRBJ2-1; d_call: NA; clone_size: NA; cdr3_aa: CSARVLPGQVLNEQFF; cdr3_nt: TGCAGTGCTAGAGTTCTCCCAGGTCAGGTACTCAATGAGCAGTTCTTC
v_call: TRBV2; j_call: TRBJ2-3; d_call: TRBD2; clone_size: NA; cdr3_aa: CVSSWASGGVDTQYF; cdr3_nt: TGTGTCAGCAGCTGGGCTAGCGGGGGGGTAGATACGCAGTATTTT
v_call: TRBV5-1; j_call: TRBJ1-1; d_call: TRBD1; clone_size: NA; cdr3_aa: CASSLFAGTVNTEAFF; cdr3_nt: TGCGCCAGCAGCTTGTTCGCCGGGACAGTGAACACTGAAGCTTTCTTT
v_call: TRBV7-2; j_call: TRBJ2-7; d_call: NA; clone_size: few; cdr3_aa: CASSFRPGLGHEQYF; cdr3_nt: TGTGCCAGCAGCTTTAGACCGGGACTGGGACACGAGCAGTACTTC
v_call: TRBV28; j_call: TRBJ2-7; d_call: TRBD1; clone_size: many; cdr3_aa: CASSLGTVKAYEQYF; cdr3_nt: TGTGCCAGCAGCCTAGGGACAGTCAAGGCCTACGAGCAGTACTTC